This T cell receptor beta chain was identified during a study of blood T cell repertoires in COVID-19. Study details: COVID-19 samples, acute and convalescent, were from the United States, Italy and Spain. T cells, B-cell-depleted T cells, or PBMCs supplied cDNA or gDNA.

J was trimmed by 7 bases and V by 4 bases; bases with no gene match: 12. CDR3 size: 17 residues. Germline CDR1 reads MNHEY; CDR2 reads SMNVEV (reference sequence). Source study methods: Reference gene primer amplification gave nucleated cell count estimates. Sequencing was performed with immunoSEQ multiplex PCR; in TCRdb, only in-frame clones are kept and a portion is missing. That table supplies the V and J calls and clone size; D and trimming were determined from the DNA. The table lists over 200,000 clones, around 82% of them singletons, with roughly 5% in the top ten. The sample comprised peripheral blood. The gene calls are TRBV27 and TRBJ2-2; TRBD1 aligns across 10 bases. This receptor was taken from an elderly man with acute or convalescent COVID-19. CDR3 protein: CASSSDRGHRSGGELFF. The CDR3 DNA reads as TGTGCCAGCAGTTCCGACAGGGGGCATCGAAGTGGCGGGGAGCTGTTTTTT.